This TCR gamma chain was sequenced in a study of gamma-delta chains in newborns, infants, children. The wider study: Microbial exposure reportedly drives polyclonal innate γδ T cell expansion after birth.

TCRdb ran CATT on the reads. The top ten clones hold about 18% of a sample with over 3,000 gamma-chain clones, 61% of them seen once. The CDR3 sequence is 17 residues long. Germline V CDR1 and CDR2: GITISATS, ISYDGTV (reference sequence). This TCR derives from a child who was a newborn, infant or young child, either healthy, febrile or measles-vaccinated (not recorded which). The specimen sequenced was blood. No call exists for the J gene, whereas the V gene is TRGV9. The DNA of the CDR3 is TGTGCCTTGTGGGACGCCCTCCAAGAGGTGGGCAAAAAAATAAAGGTATTT. As protein: CALWDALQEVGKKIKVF.